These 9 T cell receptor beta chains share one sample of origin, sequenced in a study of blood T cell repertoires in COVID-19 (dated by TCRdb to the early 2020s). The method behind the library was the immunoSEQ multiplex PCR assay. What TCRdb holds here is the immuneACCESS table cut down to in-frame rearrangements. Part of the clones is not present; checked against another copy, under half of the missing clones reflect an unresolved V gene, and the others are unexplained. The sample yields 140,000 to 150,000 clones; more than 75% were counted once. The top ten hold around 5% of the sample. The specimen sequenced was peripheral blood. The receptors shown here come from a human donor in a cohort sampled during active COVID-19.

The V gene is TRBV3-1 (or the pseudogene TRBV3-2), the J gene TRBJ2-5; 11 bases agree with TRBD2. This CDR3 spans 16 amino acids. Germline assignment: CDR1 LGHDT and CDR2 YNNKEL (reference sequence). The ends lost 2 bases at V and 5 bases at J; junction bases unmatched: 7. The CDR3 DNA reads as TGTGCCAGCAGCCAACCTGTAGCGGGAGGGAGGGAGACCCAGTACTTC. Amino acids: CASSQPVAGGRETQYF.

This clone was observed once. The CDR3 sequence: CSVAITGDTEAFF. The DNA for the CDR3 is TGCAGCGTAGCCATTACAGGGGACACTGAAGCTTTCTTT. The chain has TRBV29-1 and TRBJ1-1, with 7 nucleotides matching TRBD1. The CDR3 has 13 amino acids. In germline, CDR1 is SQVTM, CDR2 ANQGSEA. J was trimmed by 3 bases and V by 6 bases; bases with no gene match: 7.

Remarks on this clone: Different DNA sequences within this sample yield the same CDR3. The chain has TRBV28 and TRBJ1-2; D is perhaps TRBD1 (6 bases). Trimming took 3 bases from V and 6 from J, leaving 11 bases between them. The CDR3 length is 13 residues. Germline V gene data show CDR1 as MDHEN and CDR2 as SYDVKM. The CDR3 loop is CASSFPGVDGYTF. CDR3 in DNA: TGTGCCAGCAGTTTTCCAGGGGTGGATGGCTACACCTTC.

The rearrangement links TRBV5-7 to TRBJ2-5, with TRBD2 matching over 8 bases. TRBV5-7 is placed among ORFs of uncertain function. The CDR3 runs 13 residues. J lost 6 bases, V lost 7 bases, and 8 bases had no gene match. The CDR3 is CASRGGPIQTQYF. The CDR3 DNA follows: TGTGCCAGCCGGGGGGGCCCTATACAGACCCAGTACTTC.

CDR3 DNA: TGTGCCAGCACTCGGACAGGGACGAACACCGGGGAGCTGTTTTTT. Translating gives CASTRTGTNTGELFF. This sequence joins TRBV27 and TRBJ2-2; 8 bases map to TRBD1. V was pared by 7 bases and J by 0 bases, with 4 bases of the junction left unmatched. This CDR3 spans 15 amino acids. Germline loops: CDR1 MNHEY, CDR2 SMNVEV (reference sequence).

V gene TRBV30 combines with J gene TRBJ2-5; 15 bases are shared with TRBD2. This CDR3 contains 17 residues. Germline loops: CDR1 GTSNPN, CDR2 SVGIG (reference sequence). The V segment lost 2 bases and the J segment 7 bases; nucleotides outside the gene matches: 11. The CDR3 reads CAWSTTGLAGGPGTQYF. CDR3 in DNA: TGTGCCTGGAGTACCACAGGACTAGCGGGGGGGCCTGGGACCCAGTACTTC.

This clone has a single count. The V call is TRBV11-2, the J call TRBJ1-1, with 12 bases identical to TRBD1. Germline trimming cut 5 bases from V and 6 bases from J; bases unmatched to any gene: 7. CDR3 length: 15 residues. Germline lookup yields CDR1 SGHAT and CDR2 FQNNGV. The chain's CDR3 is CASSGGTGGAPEAFF. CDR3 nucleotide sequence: TGTGCCAGCAGCGGCGGGACAGGGGGCGCCCCTGAAGCTTTCTTT.

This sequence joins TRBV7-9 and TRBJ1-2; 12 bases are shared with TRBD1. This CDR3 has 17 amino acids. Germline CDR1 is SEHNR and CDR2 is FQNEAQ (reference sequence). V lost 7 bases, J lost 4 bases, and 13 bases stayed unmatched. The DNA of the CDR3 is TGTGCCAGCACTATAGATCTGGGACAGGGGGCAAGCTATGGCTACACCTTC. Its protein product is CASTIDLGQGASYGYTF.

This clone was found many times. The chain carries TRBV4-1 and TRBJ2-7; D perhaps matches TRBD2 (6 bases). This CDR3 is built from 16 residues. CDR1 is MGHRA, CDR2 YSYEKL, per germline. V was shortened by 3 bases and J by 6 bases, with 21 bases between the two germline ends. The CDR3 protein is CASSQNRDSPRGEQYV. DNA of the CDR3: TGCGCCAGCAGCCAGAACCGGGACTCCCCGCGGGGCGAGCAGTACGTC.